Following are 11 T cell receptor beta chains from one sample sequenced in a study of beta chain features in type 1 diabetes (dated by TCRdb to the late 2010s). The library was obtained by the immunoSEQ multiplex PCR assay. The High Capacity cDNA Reverse Transcription Kit was used to reverse transcribe all of the isolated RNA, meaning that expressed TCRB transcripts were what got sequenced. Drawn from immuneACCESS, this table holds only the in-frame rearrangements with V and J called that TCRdb kept. Clones are partly lost; checked studies trace under half to an unresolved V gene and leave the rest unexplained. The table for this sample lists 240,000 or so clones; under 70% of them were counted only once. The ten largest account for approximately 0.05% of the sample. The sample consisted of naive CD4+ T cells from blood. According to the study, the label for this sample's cell subset or site signals: true naive CD4+ T cells. The receptors stem from a man between 25 and 39 years old in good health.

This chain uses TRBV9 with TRBJ2-7; TRBD2 might be the D (5 bases). Germline V gives CDR1 SGDLS, CDR2 YYNGEE. The CDR3 consists of 14 residues. Trimming took 0 bases from V and 3 from J, leaving 10 bases between them. The DNA for the CDR3 is TGTGCCAGCAGCGTAGGTCTAGCAGGCTACGAGCAGTACTTC. It yields the protein CASSVGLAGYEQYF.

The chain carries TRBV29-1 and TRBJ2-7, with D uncertain. V lost 0 bases, J lost 3 bases, and 9 bases lay in between. The CDR3 extends over 13 amino acids. CDR1 is SQVTM, CDR2 ANQGSEA, per germline. The CDR3 coding sequence is TGCAGCGTTGAAGATCCGCAGATCTACGAGCAGTACTTC. Protein product: CSVEDPQIYEQYF.

The V call is TRBV29-1, the J call TRBJ2-5; maybe TRBD2 (5 bases). Germline CDR1 SQVTM, CDR2 ANQGSEA. The CDR3 is 14 residues long. V was pared by 4 bases and J by 5 bases, with 17 bases between. The CDR3 reads CSVGRGSVVETQYF. CDR3 DNA sequence: TGCAGCGTTGGTCGGGGATCGGTTGTGGAGACCCAGTACTTC.

The V and J genes are TRBV25-1 and TRBJ1-2; possible D gene TRBD1, 6 bases. The CDR3 covers 16 residues. V was pared by 5 bases and J by 4 bases, with 20 bases between. Germline loops: CDR1 MGHDK, CDR2 SYGVNS. In DNA, the CDR3 is TGTGCCAGCAGTCCCGTCGGGGGGGCCGGCAGCTATGGCTACACCTTC. This codes for CASSPVGGAGSYGYTF.

This clone appeared a single time. The chain combines TRBV7-2 with TRBJ1-2; a weak D match, TRBD1 (5 bases). V was trimmed by 2 bases and J by 1 base, leaving 11 bases between them. The CDR3 covers 15 residues. Germline assignment: CDR1 SGHTA and CDR2 FQGNSA. CDR3 DNA: TGTGCCAGCAGCTTAAACAGGATTTTTAACTATGGCTACACCTTC. Encoded protein: CASSLNRIFNYGYTF.

This clone was found once. The chain recombines TRBV6-6 with TRBJ1-1, with D possibly TRBD1 on 5 matching bases. This CDR3 is built from 13 residues. CDR1 and CDR2 (germline): MNHNY, SVGAGI (reference sequence). Trimming shortened V by 11 bases and J by 0 bases, and 13 bases separated the two germline ends. In DNA form, the CDR3 reads TGTGCCTCCCTTGGGGCGTTGAACACTGAAGCTTTCTTT. Protein sequence: CASLGALNTEAFF.

This clone was counted between two and nine times. The rearrangement joins TRBV7-2 to TRBJ2-5; D is uncertain. Germline CDR1 SGHTA, CDR2 FQGNSA. The V end lost 1 base, the J end lost 7 bases, and 7 bases lay between the germline ends. This CDR3 is built from 12 residues. Written as DNA, the CDR3 is TGTGCCAGCAGCTTAGAATTGGGGACCCAGTACTTC. Translation gives CASSLELGTQYF. The full variable domain, rest sourced from reference TRBV7-2 and TRBJ2-5, is GAGVSQSPSNKVTEKGKDVELRCDPISGHTALYWYRQSLGQGLEFLIYFQGNSAPDKSGLPSDRFSAERTGGSVSTLTIQRTQQEDSAVYLCASSLELGTQYFGPGTRLLVL.

The rearrangement joins TRBV4-2 to TRBJ2-3; TRBD2 agrees at 7 bases. The CDR3 has 17 residues. J was trimmed by 5 bases and V by 0 bases; bases with no gene match: 11. Per the germline V gene, CDR1 is LGHNA and CDR2 is YNFKEQ. CDR3 amino acids: CASSQDGRAKLVDTQYF. For the CDR3, the DNA is TGTGCCAGCAGCCAAGATGGGAGGGCAAAACTTGTAGATACGCAGTATTTT.

The chain couples TRBV11-2 to TRBJ2-5; D possibly corresponds to TRBD2 (5 bases). The germline V gene has CDR1 SGHAT and CDR2 FQNNGV. This CDR3 is built from 11 residues. V lost 11 bases to trimming and J lost 6 bases, with 13 bases between them. This CDR3 is CALPEEKTQYF. As DNA, the CDR3 is TGTGCCCTCCCGGAGGAGAAGACCCAGTACTTC.

This clone was counted only a few times. V and J are TRBV2 and TRBJ2-7; no reliable D call. CDR1 is SNHLY, CDR2 FYNNEI, per germline. This CDR3 region has 13 residues. The V gene lost 1 base and the J gene lost 9 bases, with 13 bases spanning the gap. The CDR3 here is CASSEERSARQYF. In DNA form, the CDR3 reads TGTGCCAGCAGTGAAGAGAGAAGTGCTCGGCAGTACTTC.

V is TRBV2 and J is TRBJ2-7, with TRBD2 identical over 14 bases. This CDR3 region has 15 residues. The germline CDR1 and CDR2 sequences are SNHLY and FYNNEI. V lost 6 bases, J lost 6 bases, and 7 bases stayed unmatched. DNA for the CDR3: TGTGCCAGCAGAGCAGGGACTAGCGGGAGTCTCGAGCAGTACTTC. Its protein product is CASRAGTSGSLEQYF.